The rows below give T cell receptor beta chains drawn from one sample of a study of neurological immune-mediated disorders. From the 5' RACE reads, TCRdb called clonotypes with MiXCR, one entry per CDR3 protein. The sample contains tens of thousands of distinct CDR3 sequences, 3.5% to 5% of which appear only once. Sequencing input: PBMCs. Receptors originate from a woman aged 55 to 70 with multiple sclerosis. CDR3s leave out the opening cysteine and the closing phenylalanine or tryptophan. The D gene is left open where the match is weak.

j_gene: TRBJ2-3
d_gene: .
v_gene: TRBV5-1
CDR3aa: ASSSGGRSNTQY

j_gene: TRBJ2-7
d_gene: TRBD1
v_gene: TRBV28
CDR3aa: ASEDRAYEQY

j_gene: TRBJ2-5
d_gene: .
v_gene: TRBV5-1
CDR3aa: ASSLDHGTSETQY

j_gene: TRBJ2-4
d_gene: TRBD2
v_gene: TRBV7-2
CDR3aa: ASSLKTAGDIQY

j_gene: TRBJ2-5
d_gene: .
v_gene: TRBV20-1
CDR3aa: SASPRETQY

j_gene: TRBJ2-2
d_gene: TRBD2
v_gene: TRBV28
CDR3aa: ASSLIAGGGTGELF

j_gene: TRBJ2-5
d_gene: .
v_gene: TRBV6-2/TRBV6-3
CDR3aa: ASSYGGLGKTQY

j_gene: TRBJ2-1
d_gene: .
v_gene: TRBV20-1
CDR3aa: SARGPSSYNEQF

j_gene: TRBJ1-5
d_gene: TRBD1
v_gene: TRBV3-1
CDR3aa: ASSARDSPPQPQH

j_gene: TRBJ1-5
d_gene: .
v_gene: TRBV20-1
CDR3aa: SAVERNQPQN

j_gene: TRBJ1-1
d_gene: TRBD1
v_gene: TRBV29-1
CDR3aa: SVATGGDTEAF

j_gene: TRBJ2-1
d_gene: TRBD2
v_gene: TRBV3-1
CDR3aa: ASSQEAGGNNEQF

j_gene: TRBJ2-3
d_gene: .
v_gene: TRBV15
CDR3aa: ATSSLQGTDTQY

j_gene: TRBJ2-1
d_gene: TRBD1
v_gene: TRBV20-1
CDR3aa: SASYRGNSYNEQF

j_gene: TRBJ2-5
d_gene: .
v_gene: TRBV5-6
CDR3aa: ASSQWGGQTQY

j_gene: TRBJ1-4
d_gene: TRBD1
v_gene: TRBV7-9
CDR3aa: ASSSRQGMDEKLF

j_gene: TRBJ2-4
d_gene: .
v_gene: TRBV10-3
CDR3aa: AISERLVLAKNIQY

j_gene: TRBJ2-2
d_gene: .
v_gene: TRBV9
CDR3aa: ASSVVADLNTGELF

j_gene: TRBJ2-4
d_gene: .
v_gene: TRBV20-1
CDR3aa: SALFSGEGKNIQY

j_gene: TRBJ2-5
d_gene: .
v_gene: TRBV7-2
CDR3aa: ASSEGGGRETQY

j_gene: TRBJ2-3
d_gene: .
v_gene: TRBV20-1
CDR3aa: SAQDGSSSTDTQY

j_gene: TRBJ2-1
d_gene: .
v_gene: TRBV20-1
CDR3aa: SARPGVATNEQF

j_gene: TRBJ1-1
d_gene: TRBD1
v_gene: TRBV12-3/TRBV12-4
CDR3aa: ASRVDRVIVNTEAF

j_gene: TRBJ2-5
d_gene: TRBD2
v_gene: TRBV7-6
CDR3aa: ASSSGTRQETQY

j_gene: TRBJ2-3
d_gene: TRBD1
v_gene: TRBV14
CDR3aa: ASSQEIGQGADTQY

j_gene: TRBJ1-5
d_gene: .
v_gene: TRBV28
CDR3aa: ASSSAGTAKPQN

j_gene: TRBJ2-5
d_gene: TRBD2
v_gene: TRBV5-1
CDR3aa: ASKRSLGLAETGSRGSQY

j_gene: TRBJ2-5
d_gene: .
v_gene: TRBV7-2
CDR3aa: ASSYKDWRETQY

j_gene: TRBJ1-1
d_gene: .
v_gene: TRBV12-3/TRBV12-4
CDR3aa: ASSLWVDTEAF

j_gene: TRBJ2-3
d_gene: TRBD2
v_gene: TRBV5-5
CDR3aa: ASSLDLAGAYFTYTQY

j_gene: TRBJ1-4
d_gene: .
v_gene: TRBV7-9
CDR3aa: ASSLAATNEKLF

j_gene: TRBJ2-2
d_gene: .
v_gene: TRBV5-1
CDR3aa: ASTRDVDTGELF

j_gene: TRBJ2-5
d_gene: .
v_gene: TRBV28
CDR3aa: ASRGRETQY

j_gene: TRBJ2-3
d_gene: TRBD2
v_gene: TRBV20-1
CDR3aa: SARSISGGPSTDTQY

j_gene: TRBJ2-1
d_gene: .
v_gene: TRBV20-1
CDR3aa: SARPRVDEQF

j_gene: TRBJ2-1
d_gene: TRBD2
v_gene: TRBV7-8
CDR3aa: ASSWTSGRGQF

j_gene: TRBJ1-5
d_gene: TRBD1
v_gene: TRBV6-2/TRBV6-3
CDR3aa: ASRPRGTGGQPQH

j_gene: TRBJ2-1
d_gene: TRBD2
v_gene: TRBV20-1
CDR3aa: SGDIGAGARNEQF

j_gene: TRBJ2-1
d_gene: TRBD2
v_gene: TRBV20-1
CDR3aa: SASAAGDLNEQF

j_gene: TRBJ2-5
d_gene: .
v_gene: TRBV7-2
CDR3aa: ASSLSAARETQY

j_gene: TRBJ2-2
d_gene: TRBD2
v_gene: TRBV5-1
CDR3aa: ASSVGGLGSGELF

j_gene: TRBJ2-1
d_gene: TRBD1
v_gene: TRBV20-1
CDR3aa: SAHHSTGGEQF

j_gene: TRBJ2-5
d_gene: .
v_gene: TRBV12-3/TRBV12-4
CDR3aa: ASSFLDSQETQY

j_gene: TRBJ2-3
d_gene: .
v_gene: TRBV10-1
CDR3aa: ASSSSGDTQY

j_gene: TRBJ2-3
d_gene: TRBD1
v_gene: TRBV7-3
CDR3aa: ASSPTGGATQY

j_gene: TRBJ2-1
d_gene: TRBD2
v_gene: TRBV4-3
CDR3aa: ASSQDFLAGNEQF

j_gene: TRBJ2-2
d_gene: .
v_gene: TRBV19
CDR3aa: ASSRDTNTGELF

j_gene: TRBJ1-5
d_gene: .
v_gene: TRBV7-9
CDR3aa: ASSLGRVGSNQPQH

j_gene: TRBJ1-4
d_gene: .
v_gene: TRBV28
CDR3aa: ASSLLSPESGTNEKLF

j_gene: TRBJ1-5
d_gene: .
v_gene: TRBV7-9
CDR3aa: ASSFEEQPQH

j_gene: TRBJ2-2
d_gene: TRBD2
v_gene: TRBV7-3
CDR3aa: ASSLSGGSGTGELF

j_gene: TRBJ2-2
d_gene: .
v_gene: TRBV15
CDR3aa: ATSRDYTGELF

j_gene: TRBJ1-6
d_gene: .
v_gene: TRBV3-1
CDR3aa: ASSQDAGGESPLH

j_gene: TRBJ2-5
d_gene: TRBD1
v_gene: TRBV4-1
CDR3aa: ASSQEAYGRGETQY

j_gene: TRBJ1-2
d_gene: .
v_gene: TRBV7-6
CDR3aa: ASSLVQGIGGYT

j_gene: TRBJ1-4
d_gene: TRBD1
v_gene: TRBV18
CDR3aa: ASSPTPGQEKEATNEKLF

j_gene: TRBJ1-4
d_gene: .
v_gene: TRBV10-3
CDR3aa: AISGGTNEKLF

j_gene: TRBJ1-5
d_gene: .
v_gene: TRBV5-1
CDR3aa: ASSPGGGLNQPQH

j_gene: TRBJ2-7
d_gene: .
v_gene: TRBV9
CDR3aa: ASSVGPAYEQY